This T cell receptor beta chain appears in the sequencing data of a study of blood T cell repertoires in COVID-19. TCRdb's table, derived via immunoSEQ multiplex PCR, lists solely in-frame clones and lacks some. The sample contains under 45,000 clones, roughly four fifths of which appear only once. The CDR3 contains 13 residues. Trimming took off 11 bases at V and 6 bases at J, with 14 bases between the two ends. Germline V gene sequence: CDR1 WNHNN, CDR2 SYGVQD (reference sequence). The clonotype originates from a human donor with acute or convalescent COVID-19. The donor label of this sample is uncertain. The V gene is TRBV10-1, the J gene TRBJ1-6; D remains unclear. Source material: peripheral blood. CDR3 sequence: CAETGAVNSPLHF. The CDR3 DNA reads TGCGCCGAGACGGGAGCAGTTAATTCACCCCTCCACTTT.